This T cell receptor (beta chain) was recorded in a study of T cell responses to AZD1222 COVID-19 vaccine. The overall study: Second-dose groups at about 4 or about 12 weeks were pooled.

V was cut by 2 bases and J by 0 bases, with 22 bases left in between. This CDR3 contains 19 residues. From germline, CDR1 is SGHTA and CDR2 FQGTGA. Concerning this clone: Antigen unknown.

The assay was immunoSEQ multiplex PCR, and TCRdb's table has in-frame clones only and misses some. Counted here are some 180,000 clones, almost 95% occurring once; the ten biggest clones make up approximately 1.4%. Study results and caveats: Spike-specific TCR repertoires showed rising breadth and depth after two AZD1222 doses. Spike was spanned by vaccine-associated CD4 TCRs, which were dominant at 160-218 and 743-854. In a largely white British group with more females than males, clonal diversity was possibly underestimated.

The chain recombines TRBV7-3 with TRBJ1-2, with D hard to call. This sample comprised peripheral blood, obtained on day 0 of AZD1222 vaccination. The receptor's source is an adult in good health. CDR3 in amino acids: CASSLALEQSDLANYGYTF. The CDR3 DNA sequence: TGTGCCAGCAGCTTAGCGCTAGAACAAAGCGACCTAGCTAACTATGGCTACACCTTC. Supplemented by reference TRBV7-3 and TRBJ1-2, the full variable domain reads GAGVSQTPSNKVTEKGKYVELRCDPISGHTALYWYRQSLGQGPEFLIYFQGTGAADDSGLPNDRFFAVRPEGSVSTLKIQRTERGDSAVYLCASSLALEQSDLANYGYTFGSGTRLTVV.